These T cell receptor beta chains were read from a single sample in a study of beta chain features in type 1 diabetes. Using immunoSEQ multiplex PCR, the repertoire was profiled, and TCRdb retains in-frame clones only, with some absent. Among 140,000 or so clones listed, around 9.3% were seen once. The source material was naive CD4+ T cells from blood. These receptors originate from a man aged 18 to 29 in good health. CDR3s include the opening cysteine and the closing phenylalanine or tryptophan. A D gene is named only where the DNA matches it firmly. The listing skips clone size in some rows; elsewhere it reads once, few, many or a size class.

-,TRBV7-9,TRBJ1-6,few,CASSPGGFNSPLHF,TGTGCCAGCAGCCCGGGAGGGTTTAATTCACCCCTCCACTTT
TRBD1,TRBV4-3,TRBJ2-1,many,CASSQDHRGYEQFF,TGCGCCAGCAGCCAAGATCACAGGGGCTATGAGCAGTTCTTC
-,TRBV30,TRBJ1-6,few,CAWKESLNNSPLHF,TGTGCCTGGAAGGAGTCACTAAATAATTCACCCCTCCACTTT
-,TRBV6-1,TRBJ2-3,-,CASSPFADTQYF,TGTGCCAGCAGCCCATTCGCGGATACGCAGTATTTT
-,TRBV9,TRBJ2-1,-,CARGTTQNEQFF,TGTGCCAGGGGGACAACTCAGAATGAGCAGTTCTTC
-,TRBV29-1,TRBJ2-1,few,CSVRRPGLNEQFF,TGCAGCGTGAGGAGGCCCGGTTTAAATGAGCAGTTCTTC
-,TRBV10-3,TRBJ2-4,many,CAISEREAKNIQYF,TGTGCCATCAGTGAAAGGGAGGCCAAAAACATTCAGTACTTC
TRBD2,TRBV7-8,TRBJ2-2,-,CASSFGTSGGPNTGELFF,TGTGCCAGCAGCTTCGGGACTAGCGGGGGGCCCAACACCGGGGAGCTGTTTTTT
-,TRBV25-1,TRBJ1-1,few,CASSFPGRENTEAFF,TGTGCCAGCAGTTTTCCGGGCAGGGAGAACACTGAAGCTTTCTTT
-,TRBV27,TRBJ2-2,-,CASSLFRTGELFF,TGTGCCAGCAGTCTATTTCGCACCGGGGAGCTGTTTTTT
-,TRBV9,TRBJ2-7,few,CASSSDLRSSYEQYF,TGTGCCAGCAGCAGTGATCTTAGAAGCTCCTACGAGCAGTACTTC
TRBD1,TRBV30,TRBJ2-3,few,CAWSADRSTDTQYF,TGTGCCTGGAGCGCGGACAGGAGCACAGATACGCAGTATTTT
-,TRBV10-3,TRBJ1-2,-,CAISRQEANYGYTF,TGTGCCATCAGCAGACAGGAAGCTAACTATGGCTACACCTTC
-,TRBV21-1,TRBJ2-3,few,CASSKGKQGHRTDTQYF,TGTGCCAGCAGCAAAGGGAAACAGGGGCATCGCACAGATACGCAGTATTTT
TRBD1,TRBV6-5,TRBJ1-5,few,CASNPGQGANQPQHF,TGTGCCAGCAACCCTGGGCAGGGGGCCAATCAGCCCCAGCATTTT
-,TRBV7-2,TRBJ2-3,-,CASSPSLASTDTQYF,TGTGCCAGCAGCCCAAGTCTAGCGAGCACAGATACGCAGTATTTT
-,TRBV6-1,TRBJ2-1,few,CASSFSGQNEQFF,TGTGCCAGCAGCTTTAGCGGTCAAAATGAGCAGTTCTTC
-,TRBV19,TRBJ2-1,-,CASSMYWSSYNEQFF,TGTGCCAGTAGTATGTACTGGAGCTCCTACAATGAGCAGTTCTTC
-,TRBV19,TRBJ1-1,few,CASSGTRDGEAFF,TGTGCCAGTAGTGGGACTCGGGACGGTGAAGCTTTCTTT
-,TRBV7-6,TRBJ2-7,-,CASSPGQLTYEQYF,TGTGCCAGCAGCCCAGGACAGTTGACCTACGAGCAGTACTTC
TRBD1,TRBV6-6,TRBJ2-3,-,CASSYSRGQGTDTRYF,TGTGCCAGCAGTTACTCGAGGGGACAGGGCACAGATACGCGGTATTTT
TRBD1,TRBV6-6,TRBJ2-2,few,CASSQDREGNGELFF,TGTGCCAGCAGCCAAGACAGGGAAGGAAACGGGGAGCTGTTTTTT
-,TRBV7-2,TRBJ1-1,few,CASSLVRGTEAFF,TGTGCCAGCAGCTTAGTACGGGGAACTGAAGCTTTCTTT
-,TRBV2,TRBJ1-1,-,CASSEAYGEIMNTEAFF,TGTGCCAGCAGTGAAGCCTACGGTGAGATCATGAACACTGAAGCTTTCTTT
-,TRBV2,TRBJ1-2,-,CASMYTDASGGYTF,TGTGCCAGCATGTATACGGACGCAAGCGGAGGCTACACCTTC
-,TRBV10-3,TRBJ1-3,few,CAISERGRSGNTIYF,TGTGCCATCAGTGAGAGGGGTAGGTCTGGAAACACCATATATTTT
TRBD1,TRBV7-2,TRBJ1-4,-,CASSFGQGVEKLFF,TGTGCCAGCAGCTTCGGACAGGGAGTGGAAAAACTGTTTTTT
TRBD2,TRBV30,TRBJ2-1,few,CAWVLGIAGAREQFF,TGTGCCTGGGTTTTGGGAATAGCGGGGGCCCGGGAGCAGTTCTTC
-,TRBV5-4,TRBJ1-5,few,CASSLDRNPNQPQHF,TGTGCCAGCAGCTTGGACAGGAACCCCAATCAGCCCCAGCATTTT
-,TRBV7-2,TRBJ2-5,-,CATARGAQETQYF,TGTGCCACGGCTCGGGGGGCCCAAGAGACCCAGTACTTC
TRBD1,TRBV11-2,TRBJ2-7,-,CASRRPGTDPGEQYF,TGTGCCAGCAGACGTCCCGGGACAGACCCGGGGGAGCAGTACTTC
-,TRBV9,TRBJ2-7,few,CASSVAAEPLGEQYF,TGTGCCAGCAGCGTAGCGGCGGAACCTCTAGGCGAGCAGTACTTC
TRBD2,TRBV5-1,TRBJ2-3,-,CASSQGPRQLAGGPSDTQYF,TGCGCCAGCAGCCAAGGACCACGGCAACTAGCGGGGGGGCCGTCAGATACGCAGTATTTT
TRBD1,TRBV2,TRBJ2-3,-,CASSSQGVQADTQYF,TGTGCCAGCAGCTCACAGGGGGTTCAGGCAGATACGCAGTATTTT